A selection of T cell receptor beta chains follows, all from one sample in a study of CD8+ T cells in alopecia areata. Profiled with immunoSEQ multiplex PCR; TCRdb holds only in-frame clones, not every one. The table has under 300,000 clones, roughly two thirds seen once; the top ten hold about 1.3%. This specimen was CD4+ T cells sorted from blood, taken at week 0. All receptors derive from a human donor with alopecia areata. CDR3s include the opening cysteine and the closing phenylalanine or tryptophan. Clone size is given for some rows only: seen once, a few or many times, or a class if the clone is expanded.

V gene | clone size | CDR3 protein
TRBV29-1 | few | CSVLASGPYEQYF
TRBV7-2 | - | CASSLRREWGYTF
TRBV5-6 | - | CASSLAAGVNYGYTF
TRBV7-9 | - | CASTRLQNTEAFF
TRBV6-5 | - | CASSQAIRAEAFF
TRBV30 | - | CAWSKKGGWVTEAFF
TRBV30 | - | CAWDAGNTIYF
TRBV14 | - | CASSQKRTASYNSPLHF
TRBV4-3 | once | CASSQDGTDYNEQFF
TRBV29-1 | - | CSVVVRAGLGAYEQYF
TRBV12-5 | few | CASGLGSGNGEKLFF
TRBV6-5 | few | CASSPDRNQPQHF
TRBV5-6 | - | CASSSNGQGTNTGELFF
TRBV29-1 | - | CSVKGELEAFF
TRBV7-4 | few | CASSWCRGKLFF
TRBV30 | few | CAWSGGTNEAFF
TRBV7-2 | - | CASSPRRQGVGTQYF
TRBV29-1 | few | CSVESHNEQFF
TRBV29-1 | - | CSGDSIYGYTF
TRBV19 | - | CASSIGRDRTDTQYF
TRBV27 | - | CASSSRQGGNEQYF
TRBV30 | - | CAWTQGGSGNTIYF
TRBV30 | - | CAWSRPRTGANTEAFF
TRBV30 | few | CAWSLGRSNEKLFF
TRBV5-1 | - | CASSFPGQGTGYTF
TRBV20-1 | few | CSARSKETQYF
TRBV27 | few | CASSPQRGLNTEAFF
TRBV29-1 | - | CSVDRGLNTEAFF
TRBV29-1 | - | CSAGQGDLYGYTF
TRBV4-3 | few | CASSQGRGTKNIQYF
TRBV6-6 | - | CASSYSGQSYEQYF
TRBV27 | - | CASSLGTGRRGYEQYF
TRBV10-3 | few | CAINPGSGGVNEQFF
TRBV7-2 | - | CASSLGRLPGQYF
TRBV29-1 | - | CSVGQGGTEAFF
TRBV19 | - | CASSAGTGKFHF
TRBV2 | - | CASRGDRGSYEQYF